This T cell receptor beta chain is drawn from a study of blood T cells in healthy people across ages. Losses at the gene ends were 1 base for V and 2 bases for J; bases not matched to a gene: 2. The CDR3 runs 18 residues. Germline CDR1 and CDR2: MNHEY and SVGAGI. PCR was performed a second time for 7 to 11 cycles using a sample-barcoded 5' primer and a J-beta primer mix. TCRdb ran MiXCR on the 5' RACE reads and lists one entry per CDR3 protein. Among around 1.5 million distinct CDR3 sequences listed, approximately 38% were seen once. The chain is built from TRBV6-5 and TRBJ2-2, with 15 bases fitting TRBD2. The clonotype was recovered from a woman aged 18-29 years in good health. The sample taken for sequencing was blood. CDR3 in amino acids: CASSYWTSGGVNTGELFF. CDR3 DNA sequence: TGTGCCAGCAGTTACTGGACTAGCGGGGGGGTCAACACCGGGGAGCTGTTTTTT.